This T cell receptor beta chain stems from a study of monozygotic twins with inflammatory bowel disease. Investigators made cDNA in eight separate reactions per sample. TCRdb re-analyzed the 5' RACE reads; it lists each CDR3 protein once, without DNA. In total, the table holds approximately 330,000 distinct CDR3 sequences. This clonotype was obtained from a human donor with ulcerative colitis or Crohn's disease, or a healthy co-twin of an affected twin (not recorded which). Material for sequencing was blood.

CDR3: CASSPPGLRVNEQYF. The chain links TRBV28 to TRBJ2-7; no DNA is available, so the TRBD2 call from TCRdb remains unchecked. This CDR3 region has 15 residues. Germline CDR1 is MDHEN and CDR2 is SYDVKM. The entire variable domain, with the rest obtained from reference TRBV28 and TRBJ2-7, is as follows: DVKVTQSSRYLVKRTGEKVFLECVQDMDHENMFWYRQDPGLGLRLIYFSYDVKMKEKGDIPEGYSVSREKKERFSLILESASTNQTSMYLCASSPPGLRVNEQYFGPGTRLTVT.